This T cell receptor beta chain was found in a study of shared clonotypes between healthy human individuals. Findings and limits, study-wide: It was expected that sequencing depth would affect clonotype sharing among donors.

Each subset's genomic DNA was shared equally among a number of immunoSEQ plates. Some clones are missing from TCRdb's copy, which holds only in-frame ones; the method was immunoSEQ multiplex PCR. The table records hundreds of thousands of clones, less than 80% of them present only once. CDR3 size: 15 residues. The donors, healthy adults who were HIV-negative, had experienced no recent acute infections or vaccinations. Caucasian adults living in Nashville, Tennessee, provided all samples. A remark on this clone: Antigen specificity is unknown.

Source material: memory CD4+ T cells sorted from blood. The sample's subset: CD45RA-negative fraction. The source of this sequence is a woman aged 25 to 45 in good health. The chain links TRBV21-1 to TRBJ2-1; the D call in the table, TRBD2, was not verified against the DNA. TRBV21-1 is classified as a pseudogene. In DNA, the CDR3 is TGTGCCAGCAGCAAGAGGAGGGTCGCCTACAATGAGCAGTTCTTC. It is translated as CASSKRRVAYNEQFF.